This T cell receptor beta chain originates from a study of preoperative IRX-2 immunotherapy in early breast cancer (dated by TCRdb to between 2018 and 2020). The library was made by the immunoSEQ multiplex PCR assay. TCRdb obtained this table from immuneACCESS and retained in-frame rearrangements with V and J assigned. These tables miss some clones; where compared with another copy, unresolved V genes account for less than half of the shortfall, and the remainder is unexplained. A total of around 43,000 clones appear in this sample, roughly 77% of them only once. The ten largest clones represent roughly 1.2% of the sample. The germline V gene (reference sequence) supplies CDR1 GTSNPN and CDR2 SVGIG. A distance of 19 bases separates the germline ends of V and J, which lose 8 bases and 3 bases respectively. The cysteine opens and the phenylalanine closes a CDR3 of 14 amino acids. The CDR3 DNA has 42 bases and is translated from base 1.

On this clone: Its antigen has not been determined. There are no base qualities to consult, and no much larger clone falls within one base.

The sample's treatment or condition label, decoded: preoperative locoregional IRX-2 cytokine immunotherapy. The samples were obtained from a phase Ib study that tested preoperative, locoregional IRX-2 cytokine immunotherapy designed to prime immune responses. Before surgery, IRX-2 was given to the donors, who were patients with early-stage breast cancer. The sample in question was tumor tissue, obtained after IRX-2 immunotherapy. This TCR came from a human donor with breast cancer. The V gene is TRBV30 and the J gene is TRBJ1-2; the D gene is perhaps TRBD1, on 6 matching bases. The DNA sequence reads TGTGCCACCTGGGCCGGGGGCCGACACTATGGCTACACCTTC. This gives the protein CATWAGGRHYGYTF.